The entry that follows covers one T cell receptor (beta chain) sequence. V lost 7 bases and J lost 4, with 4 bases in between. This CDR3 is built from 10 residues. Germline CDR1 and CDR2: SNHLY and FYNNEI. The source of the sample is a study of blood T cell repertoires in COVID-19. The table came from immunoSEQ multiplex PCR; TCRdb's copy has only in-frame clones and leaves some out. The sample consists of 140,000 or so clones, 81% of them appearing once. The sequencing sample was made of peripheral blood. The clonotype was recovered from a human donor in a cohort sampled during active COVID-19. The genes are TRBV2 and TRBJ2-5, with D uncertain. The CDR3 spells CASIRETQYF. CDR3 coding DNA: TGTGCCAGCATTAGAGAGACCCAGTACTTC.